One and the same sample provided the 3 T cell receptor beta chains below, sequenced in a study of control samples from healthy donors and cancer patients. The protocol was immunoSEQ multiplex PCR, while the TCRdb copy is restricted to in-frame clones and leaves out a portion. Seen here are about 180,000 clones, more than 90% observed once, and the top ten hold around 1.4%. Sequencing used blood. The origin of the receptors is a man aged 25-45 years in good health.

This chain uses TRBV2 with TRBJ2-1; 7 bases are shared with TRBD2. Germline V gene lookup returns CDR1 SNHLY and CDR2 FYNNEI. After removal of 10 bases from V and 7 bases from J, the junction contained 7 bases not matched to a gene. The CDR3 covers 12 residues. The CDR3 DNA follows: TGTGCCACGGGACTATTTCCAAATGAGCAGTTCTTC. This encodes CATGLFPNEQFF.

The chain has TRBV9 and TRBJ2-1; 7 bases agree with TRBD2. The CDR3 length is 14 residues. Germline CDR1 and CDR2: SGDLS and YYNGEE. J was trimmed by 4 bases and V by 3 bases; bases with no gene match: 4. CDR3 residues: CASSASGPYNEQFF. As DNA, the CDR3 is TGTGCCAGCAGCGCTAGCGGTCCTTACAATGAGCAGTTCTTC. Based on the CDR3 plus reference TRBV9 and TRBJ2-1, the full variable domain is DSGVTQTPKHLITATGQRVTLRCSPRSGDLSVYWYQQSLDQGLQFLIQYYNGEERAKGNILERFSAQQFPDLHSELNLSSLELGDSALYFCASSASGPYNEQFFGPGTRLTVL.

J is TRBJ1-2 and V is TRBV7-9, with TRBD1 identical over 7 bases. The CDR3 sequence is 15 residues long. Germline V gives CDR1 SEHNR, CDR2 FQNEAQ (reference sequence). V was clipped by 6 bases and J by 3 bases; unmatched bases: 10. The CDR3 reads CASSFTGAGDYGYTF. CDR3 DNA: TGTGCCAGCAGTTTTACAGGGGCCGGCGACTATGGCTACACCTTC.